One T cell receptor (beta chain) is described in this entry. The assay was immunoSEQ multiplex PCR, and TCRdb's table has in-frame clones only and misses some. Seen here are 99,000 or so clones, about 86% observed once, and the top ten hold 10% to 15%. The sample is drawn from a study of blood T cell repertoires in COVID-19. Study in general: The cDNA or gDNA used as material had been derived from T cells, B-cell-depleted T cells, or PBMCs.

Sequencing input: peripheral blood. The TCR sequence derives from a woman aged 55-69 years in a cohort sampled during active or convalescent COVID-19.

The CDR3 protein is CASSPDLGAGGTEAFF. CDR3 sequence (DNA): TGTGCCAGCAGCCCGGATCTCGGGGCGGGGGGCACTGAAGCTTTCTTT. The chain couples TRBV5-4 to TRBJ1-1, with D tentatively TRBD1 (5 bases). This CDR3 contains 16 residues. Trimming pared 4 bases from V and 4 bases from J, leaving 20 bases between. Germline assignment: CDR1 SGHNT and CDR2 YYREEE (reference sequence).